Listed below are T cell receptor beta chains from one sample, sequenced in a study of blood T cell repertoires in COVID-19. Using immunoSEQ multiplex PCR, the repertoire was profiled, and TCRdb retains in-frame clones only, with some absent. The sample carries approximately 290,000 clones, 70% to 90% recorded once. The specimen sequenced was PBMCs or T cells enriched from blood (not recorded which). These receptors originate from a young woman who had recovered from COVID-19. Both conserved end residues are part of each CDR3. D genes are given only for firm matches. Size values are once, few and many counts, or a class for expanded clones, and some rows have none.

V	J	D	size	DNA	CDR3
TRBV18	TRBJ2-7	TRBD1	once	TGTGCCAGCTCACCTACGTCCGGGACAGGGACCTACGAGCAGTACTTC	CASSPTSGTGTYEQYF
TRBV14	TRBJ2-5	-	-	TGTGCCAGCAGCCAATTTCGGCGGCAGCAAGAGACCCAGTACTTC	CASSQFRRQQETQYF
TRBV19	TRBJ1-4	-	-	TGTGCCACTTCCTGGCGGGGGGGGTTCCAATGGGGATGCGAAAAACTGTTTTTT	CATSWRGGFQWGCEKLFF
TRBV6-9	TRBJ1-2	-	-	TGTGCCAGCAGACATCACCCCCACGGGCCAGGGGTTCCCCAACCCTATGGCTACACCTTC	CASRHHPHGPGVPQPYGYTF
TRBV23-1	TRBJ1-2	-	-	TGCGCCAGCAGTCAATGTCACAGTACTAACTATGGCTACACCTTC	CASSQCHSTNYGYTF
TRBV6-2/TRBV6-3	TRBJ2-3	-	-	TGTGCCAGCAGTCCCGGGGGGCGGACAGATACGCAGTATTTT	CASSPGGRTDTQYF
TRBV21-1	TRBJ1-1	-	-	TGTGCCAGCAGCAAACACGTACAGGGGGGGAACACTGAAGCTTTCTTT	CASSKHVQGGNTEAFF
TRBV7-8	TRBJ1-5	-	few	TGTGCCAGCAGCTTAGAGAGGTCCGTGCAGCCCCAGCATTTT	CASSLERSVQPQHF
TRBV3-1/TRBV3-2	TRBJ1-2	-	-	TGTGCCAGCAGCCAAGATACGGACAGAGCCGTCTATGGCTACACCTTC	CASSQDTDRAVYGYTF
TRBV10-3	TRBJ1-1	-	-	TGTGCCATCAGTGGGGGGGGGCTAGGCACTGAAGCTTTCTTT	CAISGGGLGTEAFF
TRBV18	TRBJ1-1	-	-	TGTGCCAGCTCACCAACAGGTGGGGGGACTGAAGCTTTCTTT	CASSPTGGGTEAFF
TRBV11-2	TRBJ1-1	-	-	TGTGCCAGCAGCTTAGACCCGGGGATGAACACTGAAGCTTTCTTT	CASSLDPGMNTEAFF
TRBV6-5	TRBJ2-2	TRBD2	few	TGTGCCAGCAGTTACTCACTAGCGGGAGGAGGGGAGCTGTTTTTT	CASSYSLAGGGELFF
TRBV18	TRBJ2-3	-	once	TGTGCCAGCTCACCTCTGCCCGTTTCGGGGACTGTTAGCACAGATACGCAGTATTTT	CASSPLPVSGTVSTDTQYF
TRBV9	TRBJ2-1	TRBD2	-	TGTGCCAGCAGCGTCTACGGGGGGGCCACCAATGAGCAGTTCTTC	CASSVYGGATNEQFF
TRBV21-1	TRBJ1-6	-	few	TGTGCCAGCAGCAATTGCCGCCAGGGACAGGGCTCACCCCTCCACTTT	CASSNCRQGQGSPLHF
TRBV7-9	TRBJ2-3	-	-	TGTGCCAGCAGCTTTTTGGGGCGGGATTCTAGCACAGATACGCAGTATTTT	CASSFLGRDSSTDTQYF
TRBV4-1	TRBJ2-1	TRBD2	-	TGCGCCAGCAGCCACAGCGGGGGGGGCTACAATGAGCAGTTCTTC	CASSHSGGGYNEQFF
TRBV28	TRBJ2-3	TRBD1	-	TGTGCCAGCAGTTTACGAGGGACAGGGAGGTCAGATACGCAGTATTTT	CASSLRGTGRSDTQYF
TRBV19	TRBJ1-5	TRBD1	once	TGTGCCAGTAGTAAGGCGGACAGGGGCAATCAGCCCCAGCATTTT	CASSKADRGNQPQHF
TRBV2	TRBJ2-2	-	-	TGTGCCAGCATTAAGGGGACGAACACCGGGGAGCTGTTTTTT	CASIKGTNTGELFF
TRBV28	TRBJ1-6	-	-	TGTGCCAGCAGTTTGTCAGGGGCAGGGAATTCACCCCTCCACTTT	CASSLSGAGNSPLHF
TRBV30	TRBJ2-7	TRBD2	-	TGTGCCTGGACGGGACTAGCGGGGGGAAGCTCCTACGAGCAGTACTTC	CAWTGLAGGSSYEQYF
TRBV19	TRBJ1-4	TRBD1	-	TGTGCCAGTAGAATCGGGACAGCGGTTCGGGATGAAAAACTGTTTTTT	CASRIGTAVRDEKLFF
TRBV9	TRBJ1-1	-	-	TGTGCCAGCAGCGGATGGGACACCCTTGGGAACACTGAAGCTTTCTTT	CASSGWDTLGNTEAFF
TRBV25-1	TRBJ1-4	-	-	TGTGCCAGCAGTGAATTCGGGGTGAAGAATGAAAAACTGTTTTTT	CASSEFGVKNEKLFF
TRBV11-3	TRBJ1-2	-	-	TGTGCCAGCAGCCGCCGATGGGTATCAAAGGGGACTAACTATGGCTACACCTTC	CASSRRWVSKGTNYGYTF
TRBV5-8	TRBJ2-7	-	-	TGTGCCAGCCCCGCAGGGGATTCCTACGAGCAGTACTTC	CASPAGDSYEQYF
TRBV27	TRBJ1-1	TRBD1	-	TGTGCCAGCAGTTTGGGACAGGGGTACACTGAAGCTTTCTTT	CASSLGQGYTEAFF
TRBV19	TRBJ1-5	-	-	TGTGCCAGTAAGACAGGCAATCAGCCCCAGCATTTT	CASKTGNQPQHF
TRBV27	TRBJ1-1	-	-	TGTGCCAGCACGCAGAACACCCTAGGGGTATCTGAAGCTTTCTTT	CASTQNTLGVSEAFF
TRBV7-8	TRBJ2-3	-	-	TGTGCCAGCACCCCCACCTCGGGGAGCAGCACAGATACGCAGTATTTT	CASTPTSGSSTDTQYF
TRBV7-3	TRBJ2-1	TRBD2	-	TGTGCCAGCAGCCCACGACTAGCGGGAGGAAGCGAGCAGTTCTTC	CASSPRLAGGSEQFF
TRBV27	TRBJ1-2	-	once	TGTGCCAGCAGTTTCGGTCAGGCCTATGGCTACACCTTC	CASSFGQAYGYTF
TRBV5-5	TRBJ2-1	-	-	TGTGCCAGCAGCTTCGACACATACAATGAGCAGTTCTTC	CASSFDTYNEQFF
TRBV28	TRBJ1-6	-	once	TGTGCCAGCAGGGCCCCATTTAATTCACCCCTCCACTTT	CASRAPFNSPLHF
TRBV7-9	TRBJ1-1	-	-	TGTGCCAGCAGCCTCCCGGCGCGGGGCAGCCCAGGCGCTGAAGCTTTCTTT	CASSLPARGSPGAEAFF
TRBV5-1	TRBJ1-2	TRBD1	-	TGCGCCAGCAGCTCCGCCGGACAGGGGTACTATGGCTACACCTTC	CASSSAGQGYYGYTF
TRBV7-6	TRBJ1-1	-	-	TGTGCCAGCAGCCACGGTGGCGGGTTATACACTGAAGCTTTCTTT	CASSHGGGLYTEAFF
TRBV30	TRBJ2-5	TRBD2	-	TGTGCCTGGAGCCCGGGAGCGGGGGTTGGAGAGACCCAGTACTTC	CAWSPGAGVGETQYF
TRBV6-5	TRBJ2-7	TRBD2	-	TGTGCCAGCACTCCCCTAGCGGGTTCGGCCTACGAGCAGTACTTC	CASTPLAGSAYEQYF
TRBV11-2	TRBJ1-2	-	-	TGTGCCAGCAGCTCCGGGGTACCCGGGTCCACTAACTATGGCTACACCTTC	CASSSGVPGSTNYGYTF
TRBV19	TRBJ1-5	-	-	TGTGCCAGTAGTGCACAGGGTATTCAGCCCCAGCATTTT	CASSAQGIQPQHF
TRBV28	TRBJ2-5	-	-	TGTGCCAGCAAGATAACAGGGCCCGTACAAGAGACCCAGTACTTC	CASKITGPVQETQYF
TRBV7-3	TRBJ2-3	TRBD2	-	TGTGCCAGCAGCTTAATTCCGCAAACCTACTCACCGGGACTAGCGGGAGGTGCAGATACGCAGTATTTT	CASSLIPQTYSPGLAGGADTQYF
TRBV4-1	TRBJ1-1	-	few	TGCGCCAGCAGCCAAGGGGGCTTGGGTGGTACTGAAGCTTTCTTT	CASSQGGLGGTEAFF
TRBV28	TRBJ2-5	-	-	TGTGCCAGCAGTTTGACACAGGGCTCCATCCAAGAGACCCAGTACTTC	CASSLTQGSIQETQYF
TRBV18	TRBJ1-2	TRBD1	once	TGTGCCAGCTCACCAGTAACAGGGGACGTTAACTATGGCTACACCTTC	CASSPVTGDVNYGYTF
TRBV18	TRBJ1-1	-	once	TGTGCCAGCTCATTAGGGACATCCCGGAACACTGAAGCTTTCTTT	CASSLGTSRNTEAFF
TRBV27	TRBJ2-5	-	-	TGTGCCGTTAGCCGGGCAGGGGTACCAGAGACCCAGTACTTC	CAVSRAGVPETQYF
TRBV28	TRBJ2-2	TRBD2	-	TGTGCCAGCAAGGAAACGAGCGGGGGGGCCCGGAACACCGGGGAGCTGTTTTTT	CASKETSGGARNTGELFF
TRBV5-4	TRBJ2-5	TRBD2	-	TGTGCCAGCAGCTTTCAAGGCCGAGCGGGGGAGACCCAGTACTTC	CASSFQGRAGETQYF
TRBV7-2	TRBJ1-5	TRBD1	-	TGTGCCAGCAGCGTACAGGGGATGGGCAATCAGCCCCAGCATTTT	CASSVQGMGNQPQHF
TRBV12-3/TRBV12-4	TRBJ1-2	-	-	TGTGCCAGCAGTTTACAGGGGTCGTATGGCTACACCTTC	CASSLQGSYGYTF
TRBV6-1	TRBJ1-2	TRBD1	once	TGTGCCAGCAGTGGGGTGGGGGACAGGTCCACCCTCACCCATGGCTACACCTTC	CASSGVGDRSTLTHGYTF
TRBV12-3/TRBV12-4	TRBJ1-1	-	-	TGTGCCAGCAGTTTAGAAGGGGGTGAAGCTTTCTTT	CASSLEGGEAFF
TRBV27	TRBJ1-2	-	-	TGTGCCAGCAGTTTTATCAAGGACTTAAACTATGGCTACACCTTC	CASSFIKDLNYGYTF